This TCR beta chain was sequenced in a study of TIL therapy for anti-PD-1-resistant metastatic lung cancer. As for time point: pre-treatment sample, taken before nivolumab and TIL therapy. Tumor tissue came from excised metastases, mostly pleural nodules or supraclavicular lymph nodes. V was shortened by 0 bases and J by 6 bases, with 16 bases between the two germline ends. Per germline, CDR1 SGDLS and CDR2 YYNGEE. The CDR3 is 15 amino acids. The immunoSEQ assay was v3. Measured with immunoSEQ multiplex PCR; TCRdb has only the in-frame clones, and not every one. Altogether 50,000 to 60,000 clones are present, less than 75% being singletons, with the ten largest covering 5.6%.

Sequenced here: tumor tissue, sampled at baseline. This clonotype was sampled from a person between 25 and 79 years old with non-small cell lung cancer. This chain links TRBV9 with TRBJ2-7, with D hard to call. CDR3: CASSVDVGQAAEQYF. CDR3 sequence (DNA): TGTGCCAGCAGCGTAGATGTAGGGCAGGCAGCCGAGCAGTACTTC.